These 22 T cell receptor beta chains originate from one sample sequenced in a study of shared clonotypes between healthy human individuals. Libraries were prepared by immunoSEQ multiplex PCR; TCRdb keeps only in-frame clonotypes and omits some of them. Of about 1.5 million clones listed, 95% to 99% are singletons. Material for sequencing was naive CD4+ T cells sorted from blood. Subset given: CD45RA+ positively selected. These receptor sequences come from a man in his thirties or forties in good health.

The chain is built from TRBV7-9 and TRBJ2-7, with D uncertain. In germline, CDR1 is SEHNR, CDR2 FQNEAQ (reference sequence). This CDR3 is built from 13 residues. Trimming took 5 bases from V and 5 from J, leaving 13 bases between them. The CDR3 spells CASSPPGGDEQYF. The CDR3, as DNA: TGTGCCAGCAGCCCACCAGGCGGAGACGAGCAGTACTTC.

The chain combines TRBV10-3 with TRBJ1-1, with D possibly matching TRBD1 (5 bases). Deletions cut 6 bases from V and 4 bases from J, with 9 bases between. The CDR3 runs to 12 residues. CDR1 is ENHRY, CDR2 SYGVKD, per germline. CDR3 protein: CAIRGRATEAFF. Written as DNA, the CDR3 is TGTGCCATCAGAGGCAGGGCCACTGAAGCTTTCTTT.

The V gene is TRBV4-1, the J gene TRBJ1-3; 7 bases are shared with TRBD1. The CDR3 runs to 18 residues. The V and J ends lost 2 bases and 0 bases, in that order; junction bases with no gene match: 10. Per germline, CDR1 MGHRA and CDR2 YSYEKL. CDR3 bases: TGCGCCAGCAGCCAACGACGTAGGACAGGCAACTCTGGAAACACCATATATTTT. As protein: CASSQRRRTGNSGNTIYF.

The V and J genes are TRBV18 and TRBJ2-3; D unresolved. The CDR3 sequence is 14 residues long. CDR1 and CDR2 from the germline V gene are KGHSH and LQKENI. The ends were cut back, 1 base at V and 0 bases at J, with 5 bases in the middle. The CDR3 DNA reads as TGTGCCAGCTCACCACACGCTAGCACAGATACGCAGTATTTT. Translated: CASSPHASTDTQYF.

The V and J genes are TRBV7-2 and TRBJ1-5, with D hard to call. Germline CDR1 reads SGHTA; CDR2 reads FQGNSA. Trimming stripped 2 bases from V and 4 bases from J, with 9 bases between. The CDR3 has 14 residues. The CDR3 is CASSLLGSNQPQHF. The CDR3 region has the DNA TGTGCCAGCAGCTTACTAGGATCTAATCAGCCCCAGCATTTT. The variable domain in full, with the rest retrieved from reference TRBV7-2 and TRBJ1-5, is GAGVSQSPSNKVTEKGKDVELRCDPISGHTALYWYRQSLGQGLEFLIYFQGNSAPDKSGLPSDRFSAERTGGSVSTLTIQRTQQEDSAVYLCASSLLGSNQPQHFGDGTRLSIL.

The V call is TRBV12-5, the J call TRBJ2-1; 12 positions match TRBD2. V lost 4 bases and J lost 9; bases outside the gene matches: 10. The germline V gene has CDR1 LGHNT and CDR2 FRNRAP. The CDR3 is made up of 16 amino acids. The CDR3 coding sequence is TGTGCTAGTGGTTCGACTAGCGGGAGATTTTACGGTGAGCAGTTCTTC. Translating gives CASGSTSGRFYGEQFF.

The V gene is TRBV2, the J gene TRBJ1-4; 7 bases are shared with TRBD1. The V gene end was trimmed by 4 bases and the J gene end by 8 bases; junction bases not matched to a gene: 10. The CDR3 consists of 15 residues. Germline lookup yields CDR1 SNHLY and CDR2 FYNNEI. The CDR3 region is CASSVPSGGNEKLFF. The DNA of the CDR3 is TGTGCCAGCAGTGTACCCTCAGGGGGTAACGAAAAACTGTTTTTT.

The rearrangement links TRBV11-3 to TRBJ2-1; 14 nucleotides match TRBD2. V lost 5 bases to trimming and J lost 5 bases; unmatched junction nucleotides: 5. The CDR3 length is 16 residues. From germline, CDR1 is SGHNT and CDR2 YENEEA. The CDR3 region is CASSPGTSGGNNEQFF. The CDR3 DNA reads as TGTGCCAGCAGCCCAGGGACTAGCGGGGGAAACAATGAGCAGTTCTTC. Looking up the rest from reference TRBV11-3 and TRBJ2-1 gives the full variable domain: EAGVVQSPRYKIIEKKQPVAFWCNPISGHNTLYWYLQNLGQGPELLIRYENEEAVDDSQLPKDRFSAERLKGVDSTLKIQPAELGDSAVYLCASSPGTSGGNNEQFFGPGTRLTVL.

A word on this clone: Different DNA sequences within this sample yield the same CDR3. This chain uses TRBV7-8 with TRBJ2-7; D gene ambiguous. This CDR3 comprises 14 residues. The ends were cut back, 3 bases at V and 2 bases at J, with 11 bases in the middle. CDR1 and CDR2 (germline): SGHVS, FQNEAQ. CDR3 protein: CASSLRTGPYEQYF. The CDR3 DNA follows: TGTGCCAGCAGCTTGAGGACCGGCCCCTACGAGCAGTACTTC.

This clone appeared a single time. This sequence joins TRBV18 and TRBJ2-7, with D possibly TRBD2 on 6 matching bases. CDR1 and CDR2 from the germline V gene are KGHSH and LQKENI. The V gene lost 4 bases and the J gene lost 5 bases, with 21 bases spanning the gap. CDR3 length: 16 residues. The CDR3 protein is CASSLLGGSLGDEQYF. In DNA form, the CDR3 reads TGTGCCAGCTCACTATTAGGAGGGAGCCTCGGGGACGAGCAGTACTTC.

The V call is TRBV27, the J call TRBJ2-7, with 7 bases identical to TRBD2. The CDR3 consists of 17 residues. CDR1 and CDR2 from the germline V gene are MNHEY and SMNVEV (reference sequence). Trimming took 5 bases from V and 4 from J; bases not matched to a gene: 17. The CDR3: CASSRLTSVRAVYEQYF. The CDR3 DNA sequence: TGTGCCAGCAGTAGATTAACTAGCGTCCGAGCCGTTTACGAGCAGTACTTC.

This clone has only one observation. V and J are TRBV5-6 and TRBJ2-3; TRBD1 agrees at 7 bases. In germline, CDR1 is SGHDT, CDR2 YYEEEE. This CDR3 region has 15 residues. The ends lost 4 bases at V and 4 bases at J; junction bases unmatched: 9. The CDR3 region is CASSDTTGTADTQYF. DNA of the CDR3: TGTGCCAGCAGCGATACGACAGGGACCGCAGATACGCAGTATTTT.

This clone was counted once. CDR3 bases: TGCGCCAGCAGCGCCGTCCGTCGATTCAGGGAGGAGGCTTTCTTT. Protein: CASSAVRRFREEAFF. The chain links TRBV5-1 to TRBJ1-1; maybe TRBD1 (5 bases). Germline V gives CDR1 SGHRS, CDR2 YFSETQ. CDR3 length: 15 residues. V was pared by 4 bases and J by 11 bases, with 24 bases between.

V gene TRBV7-9 combines with J gene TRBJ2-7; 7 nucleotides align to TRBD1. Trimming removed 5 bases from V and 2 bases from J; junction bases left unmatched: 9. Germline loops: CDR1 SEHNR, CDR2 FQNEAQ (reference sequence). The length of the CDR3 is 15 residues. The CDR3 region has the DNA TGTGCCAGCAGCCTGGGACAGAGGGGAACCTACGAGCAGTACTTC. Protein: CASSLGQRGTYEQYF.

The chain carries TRBV10-3 and TRBJ2-5, with D maybe TRBD2 (6 bases). The CDR3 has 16 amino acids. Germline CDR1 is ENHRY and CDR2 is SYGVKD. Trimming took off 0 bases at V and 5 bases at J, with 16 bases between the two ends. CDR3 DNA sequence: TGTGCCATCAGTGAGTCGGGAGCGGGCCCTTGGGAGACCCAGTACTTC. Its protein is CAISESGAGPWETQYF.

The chain has TRBV5-4 and TRBJ2-7; 7 bases match TRBD1. CDR1 and CDR2 (germline): SGHNT, YYREEE (reference sequence). The CDR3 contains 14 residues. J gave up 1 base and V 8 bases, and 9 bases lay outside the gene matches. The CDR3: CASRTEQGSYEQYF. The CDR3, as DNA: TGTGCCAGTAGAACCGAACAGGGGTCCTACGAGCAGTACTTC.

The rearrangement joins TRBV28 to TRBJ2-1, with 7 bases that match TRBD1. The germline CDR1 and CDR2 sequences are MDHEN and SYDVKM. CDR3 length equals 13 residues. J was trimmed by 8 bases and V by 5 bases; bases with no gene match: 6. The CDR3 here is CASSIRDSYEQFF. The CDR3 DNA reads as TGTGCCAGCAGTATCCGGGACAGCTATGAGCAGTTCTTC. Variable domain in full (rest from reference TRBV28 and TRBJ2-1): DVKVTQSSRYLVKRTGEKVFLECVQDMDHENMFWYRQDPGLGLRLIYFSYDVKMKEKGDIPEGYSVSREKKERFSLILESASTNQTSMYLCASSIRDSYEQFFGPGTRLTVL.

The chain has TRBV9 and TRBJ1-3; 7 nucleotides align to TRBD1. The V and J ends lost 3 bases and 8 bases, in that order; junction bases with no gene match: 8. The CDR3 is made up of 14 amino acids. CDR1 is SGDLS, CDR2 YYNGEE, per germline. The CDR3 DNA reads as TGTGCCAGCAGCGCAACAGGGGAATCTCACACCATATATTTT. It codes for CASSATGESHTIYF.

As for this clone: Other DNA sequences in this sample translate to the same CDR3. The gene calls are TRBV10-3 and TRBJ1-2; D is possibly TRBD1 (5 bases). V was clipped by 2 bases and J by 2 bases, with 6 bases between them. Germline V gene sequence: CDR1 ENHRY, CDR2 SYGVKD. The length of the CDR3 is 13 residues. CDR3 sequence reads: CAISEGGNYGYTF. The DNA of the CDR3 is TGTGCCATCAGTGAGGGGGGAAACTATGGCTACACCTTC.

The rearrangement uses TRBV18 and TRBJ2-5, with D perhaps given as TRBD1 or TRBD2 (5 bases each). Germline V gene data show CDR1 as KGHSH and CDR2 as LQKENI. The V end was cut by 6 bases, the J end by 4 bases, with 9 bases between. CDR3 length: 12 amino acids. This CDR3 is CASSSGRETQYF. The DNA of the CDR3 is TGTGCCAGCTCTTCGGGGCGAGAGACCCAGTACTTC.

The V gene is TRBV4-3, the J gene TRBJ1-3; the D is unclear. Per germline, CDR1 LGHNA and CDR2 YSLEER. Trimming shortened V by 0 bases and J by 4 bases, and 10 bases separated the two germline ends. The CDR3 totals 15 residues. This CDR3 is CASSQESLEGNTIYF. The CDR3 coding sequence is TGCGCCAGCAGCCAAGAGAGTTTGGAAGGAAACACCATATATTTT.

V and J are TRBV5-5 and TRBJ2-5, with 10 positions matching TRBD2. V trimming: 3 bases; J trimming: 12 bases; junction bases outside the gene matches: 2. From germline, CDR1 is SGHKS and CDR2 YYEKEE (reference sequence). The CDR3 spans 11 residues. This CDR3 reads CASSYGTSEYF. CDR3 nucleotides: TGTGCCAGCAGCTATGGGACTAGCGAGTACTTC.